This TCR beta chain stems from a study of vaccination effects on CD4 cells after COVID-19. General observations from the study: The study had few convalescent patients and no early post-infection timepoints. Late in the post-vaccination period, infection-induced and vaccine-induced clones underwent marked clonal contraction.

Peptide-pool stimulation followed by sequencing identified expanded antigen-specific CD4+ clonotypes in the ViraFEST assay. The culture ran for about 11 days, and then CD4+ T cells were isolated. No vaccinee had earlier SARS-CoV-2 infection, and nucleocapsid antibodies were negative. The researchers cultured some 2 million PBMC per well with 8 to 10 IU/ml IL-2 and roughly 9.2 ug/ml peptides. On days 3 and 7, fresh IL-2 medium replaced half the medium. CDR3 length: 14 amino acids. Deletions cut 0 bases from V and 6 bases from J, with 11 bases between. Germline V gene sequence: CDR1 MNHNY, CDR2 SVGAGI (reference sequence). Measured with immunoSEQ multiplex PCR; TCRdb has only the in-frame clones, and not every one. The sample carries some 22,000 clones, 60% to 85% recorded once. About this clone: What it binds is unknown.

The sequence was collected from a human donor who received a COVID-19 vaccine. Sequencing was performed on CD4+ T cells from PBMCs cultured with HCoV-OC43 spike peptides, taken before COVID-19 vaccination. Subset given: HCoV-OC43 spike overlapping peptide pool stimulation. The chain has TRBV6-6 and TRBJ1-1; D unresolved. This CDR3 is CASSYSRSEAEAFF. DNA for the CDR3: TGTGCCAGCAGTTACTCAAGGAGTGAGGCTGAAGCTTTCTTT.